A single sample is the source of the 24 T cell receptor beta chains below, sequenced in a study of metastatic and nonmetastatic thyroid tumors. TCRdb reassembled clones from the PCR reads with MiXCR. The top ten clones hold just under 7.5% of a sample with fewer than 20,000 clones, approximately 23% of them seen once. Ahead of thyroid surgery, no patient had received treatment of any kind. Material: adjacent normal tissue. The receptors were gathered from a female donor with papillary thyroid cancer or a benign thyroid nodule (not recorded which). Some clones in this sample may be carry-over from other donors' samples.

This clone was found a few times. This is likely a read error, given that the CDR3 carries no conserved phenylalanine or tryptophan at its end. The chain employs TRBV27 and TRBJ2-5, with 8 bases matching TRBD1. This CDR3 is 15 amino acids long. CDR1 MNHEY and CDR2 SMNVEV come from the germline V gene (reference sequence). This chain's CDR3 is CASSFLGTGQETQYY. CDR3 bases: TGTGCAAGCAGTTTCCTCGGGACAGGCCAAGAGACCCAGTACTAC.

In DNA form, the CDR3 reads TGTGCCAGCAGACACGGGGTCTCCTACGAGCAGTACTTC. Translated, it gives CASRHGVSYEQYF. The chain carries TRBV28 and TRBJ2-7, with D possibly matching TRBD2 (5 bases). Trimming left V 6 bases short and J 0 bases short, with 9 bases between. CDR3 length equals 13 residues. Looked up from germline, CDR1 is MDHEN and CDR2 is SYDVKM.

V is TRBV11-3 and J is TRBJ2-2; D perhaps matches TRBD1 (6 bases). The CDR3 consists of 15 residues. V gave up 3 bases and J gave up 7 bases, with 15 bases separating them. Germline assignment: CDR1 SGHNT and CDR2 YENEEA. The CDR3 loop reads CASSLFTGKVGELFF. The CDR3, as DNA: TGTGCCAGCAGCTTGTTTACAGGGAAGGTCGGGGAGCTGTTTTTT.

This clone was counted many times. The rearrangement links TRBV5-5 to TRBJ2-7; D unclear. Germline values: CDR1 SGHKS, CDR2 YYEKEE (reference sequence). This CDR3 is built from 14 residues. Trimming took 3 bases from V and 4 from J, leaving 14 bases between them. The CDR3 is CASSSPRTSYEQYF. CDR3 in DNA: TGTGCCAGCAGCTCTCCTCGGACCAGTTACGAGCAGTACTTC.

The rearrangement joins TRBV11-3 to TRBJ2-1; D not resolved. From germline, CDR1 is SGHNT and CDR2 YENEEA. The V end was cut by 1 base, the J end by 7 bases, with 8 bases between. The CDR3 totals 13 residues. In DNA form, the CDR3 reads TGTGCCAGCAGCTTAGGGTTCGGAAATGAGCAGTTCTTC. This codes for CASSLGFGNEQFF.

This clone was counted only a few times. The rearrangement links TRBV20-1 to TRBJ2-7; 12 positions agree with TRBD2. Germline V gene lookup returns CDR1 DFQATT and CDR2 SNEGSKA (reference sequence). J gave up 3 bases and V 3 bases, and 15 bases lay outside the gene matches. CDR3 length equals 18 residues. The CDR3 spells CSASGVLAGGFFSYEQYF. In DNA form, the CDR3 reads TGCAGTGCTAGTGGGGTTCTAGCGGGAGGGTTTTTTAGCTACGAGCAGTACTTC.

This clone qualifies as medium-sized. The J gene is TRBJ2-3, the V gene TRBV28; 15 bases are shared with TRBD2. CDR1 and CDR2 (germline): MDHEN, SYDVKM. The CDR3 sequence is 16 residues long. Germline trimming cut 5 bases from V and 4 bases from J; bases unmatched to any gene: 4. The DNA for the CDR3 is TGTGCCAGCAGTGTAGGACTAGCGGGAGGGTCAGATACGCAGTATTTT. As protein: CASSVGLAGGSDTQYF.

The rearrangement uses TRBV20-1 and TRBJ2-3; D is ambiguous. Trimming took off 2 bases at V and 5 bases at J, with 17 bases between the two ends. The CDR3 is 15 amino acids. Per the germline V gene, CDR1 is DFQATT and CDR2 is SNEGSKA (reference sequence). CDR3 amino acids: CSARPWRLSRDTQYF. The CDR3 nucleotides read TGCAGTGCTAGACCTTGGCGCTTGAGTAGAGATACGCAGTATTTT.

In regard to this clone: Because the CDR3's place on the DNA is in doubt, the DNA is left out and the CDR3 is given as listed by TCRdb. The chain recombines TRBV7-5 with TRBJ2-1. TRBV7-5 is described as a pseudogene. The CDR3 region is 20 residues in length, termini included. CDR3: CTSVPELLERWLSSYNEQFF.

The CDR3: CASSVSRSPTDGYTF. CDR3 coding DNA: TGTGCCAGCAGTGTTAGTAGATCCCCCACGGATGGCTACACCTTC. V is TRBV7-8 and J is TRBJ1-2; D gene unclear. The V and J ends lost 6 bases and 6 bases respectively, with 20 bases between them. Germline V gene sequence: CDR1 SGHVS, CDR2 FQNEAQ. This CDR3 contains 15 residues.

This clone was recorded at least ten times. This chain connects TRBV7-2 to TRBJ2-3; 11 bases line up with TRBD2. From germline, CDR1 is SGHTA and CDR2 FQGNSA. The CDR3 is 17 residues long. After removal of 3 bases from V and 5 bases from J, the junction contained 10 bases not matched to a gene. The CDR3 loop reads CASSFLRLAGRGDTQYF. The CDR3 coding sequence is TGTGCCAGCAGCTTCCTCCGACTAGCGGGACGTGGAGATACGCAGTATTTT. Full variable domain (remainder filled in from reference TRBV7-2 and TRBJ2-3): GAGVSQSPSNKVTEKGKDVELRCDPISGHTALYWYRQSLGQGLEFLIYFQGNSAPDKSGLPSDRFSAERTGGSVSTLTIQRTQQEDSAVYLCASSFLRLAGRGDTQYFGPGTRLTVL.

By sample share, this clone is medium-sized. The chain has TRBV6-5 and TRBJ2-3; D tentatively reads TRBD1 or TRBD2 (7 bases each). CDR3 length: 17 residues. V was pared by 2 bases and J by 3 bases, with 18 bases between. CDR1 is MNHEY and CDR2 is SVGAGI in the germline V gene. CDR3 region: CASSYPSPGGGTDTQYF. Written as DNA, the CDR3 is TGTGCCAGCAGTTACCCGAGTCCAGGGGGAGGGACAGATACGCAGTATTTT.

This clone is medium-sized within its sample. The chain is built from TRBV19 and TRBJ2-7; D is ambiguous. The CDR3 contains 14 residues. Germline V gene sequence: CDR1 LNHDA, CDR2 SQIVND (reference sequence). Deletions cut 4 bases from V and 0 bases from J, with 10 bases between. The CDR3 here is CASSTRHSSYEQYF. In DNA form, the CDR3 reads TGTGCCAGTAGTACCCGACACAGCTCCTACGAGCAGTACTTC. The full variable domain, completed using reference TRBV19 and TRBJ2-7, is DGGITQSPKYLFRKEGQNVTLSCEQNLNHDAMYWYRQDPGQGLRLIYYSQIVNDFQKGDIAEGYSVSREKKESFPLTVTSAQKNPTAFYLCASSTRHSSYEQYFGPGTRLTVT.

The gene calls are TRBV7-8 and TRBJ2-3, with TRBD2 identical over 13 bases. The germline gives CDR1 SGHVS, CDR2 FQNEAQ. The CDR3 covers 16 residues. DNA for the CDR3: TGTACCGGCAGCTTCACCACTAGCGGGAGGGCAGATACGCAGTATTTT. This sequence encodes CTGSFTTSGRADTQYF. The whole variable domain, remainder taken from reference TRBV7-8 and TRBJ2-3, is GAGVSQSPRYKVAKRGQDVALRCDPISGHVSLFWYQQALGQGPEFLTYFQNEAQLDKSGLPSDRFFAERPEGSVSTLKIQRTQQEDSAVYLCTGSFTTSGRADTQYFGPGTRLTVL.

This clone was seen only a few times. A read error may be the cause here, since a much bigger clone is one base away. The gene calls are TRBV29-1 and TRBJ2-5; no clear D. Germline V lookup: CDR1 SQVTM, CDR2 ANQGSEA. V dropped 4 bases and J dropped 3 bases, with 12 bases sitting between them. This CDR3 has 13 residues. The CDR3 DNA reads TGCAGCGTTGTGAACAGTTTAGAAGAGACCCAGTACTTC. Its translation: CSVVNSLEETQYF.

V and J are TRBV6-1 and TRBJ2-1; 14 nucleotides align to TRBD2. The junction had 5 bases not matched to a gene; V was cut back by 6 bases and J by 7 bases. The germline gives CDR1 MNHNS, CDR2 SASEGT. This CDR3 is 15 amino acids long. The CDR3 loop is CASRTGTSGSNEQFF. The DNA for the CDR3 is TGTGCCAGCAGAACCGGGACTAGCGGGAGTAATGAGCAGTTCTTC.

V is TRBV6-4 and J is TRBJ2-1, with 15 bases matching TRBD2. CDR3 length: 19 amino acids. Trimming took 6 bases from V and 0 from J; bases not matched to a gene: 9. Germline V gives CDR1 MRHNA, CDR2 SNTAGT. CDR3 amino acids: CASRDGLAGGPSSYNEQFF. DNA for the CDR3: TGTGCCAGCAGAGACGGACTAGCGGGAGGGCCGAGCTCCTACAATGAGCAGTTCTTC.

Ten or more counts support this clone. The V gene is TRBV13, the J gene TRBJ2-1, with D perhaps TRBD1 (6 bases). Trimming shortened V by 0 bases and J by 7 bases, and 13 bases separated the two germline ends. Germline-derived CDR1 and CDR2 are PRHDT and FYEKMQ (reference sequence). This CDR3 contains 15 residues. The CDR3 sequence is CASSLGGARGNEQFF. CDR3 nucleotides: TGTGCCAGCAGCTTAGGGGGGGCGCGAGGGAATGAGCAGTTCTTC.

This clone was seen just once. This rearrangement joins TRBV20-1 to TRBJ2-7; 7 nucleotides agree with TRBD2. CDR3 size: 12 residues. Trimming cost V 6 bases and J 2 bases; bases outside gene matches: 4. Germline V lookup: CDR1 DFQATT, CDR2 SNEGSKA (reference sequence). The CDR3 loop reads CSAGREAYEQYF. The DNA for the CDR3 is TGCAGTGCGGGTCGGGAGGCCTACGAGCAGTACTTC.

The genes are TRBV27 and TRBJ1-1; D might be TRBD1 (5 bases). The CDR3 consists of 14 residues. V was clipped by 6 bases and J by 4 bases, with 15 bases between them. CDR1 is MNHEY and CDR2 is SMNVEV in the germline V gene (reference sequence). The CDR3 protein is CASRTGVKATEAFF. In DNA, the CDR3 is TGTGCCAGCAGGACGGGGGTGAAGGCCACTGAAGCTTTCTTT.

There are many counts of this clone. V usage is TRBV19 and J usage is TRBJ1-1, with no clear D. This CDR3 spans 11 amino acids. Trimming removed 3 bases from V and 4 bases from J, with 3 bases in between. CDR1 LNHDA and CDR2 SQIVND come from the germline V gene (reference sequence). Here the CDR3 DNA reads TGTGCCAGTAGTATGGGCACTGAAGCTTTCTTT. It yields the protein CASSMGTEAFF.

V is TRBV5-1 and J is TRBJ1-2, with D possibly matching TRBD1 (5 bases). Germline values: CDR1 SGHRS, CDR2 YFSETQ. V was pared by 2 bases and J by 2 bases, with 13 bases between. This CDR3 region has 15 residues. The DNA for the CDR3 is TGCGCCAGCAGCTTAGTCCCCGACAGAAACTATGGCTACACCTTC. Translated, it gives CASSLVPDRNYGYTF.

This clone has at least ten counts. This sequence joins TRBV28 and TRBJ2-5; D unclear. Germline CDR1 reads MDHEN; CDR2 reads SYDVKM. The length of the CDR3 is 12 residues. Between the trimmed V and J ends, which lost 4 bases and 4 bases, there was a span of 7 bases. CDR3 region: CASSSGVETQYF. As DNA, the CDR3 is TGTGCCAGCAGTTCCGGTGTAGAGACCCAGTACTTC.

The J gene is TRBJ2-7, the V gene TRBV7-9, with 8 bases identical to TRBD1. The V gene end was trimmed by 3 bases and the J gene end by 3 bases; junction bases not matched to a gene: 7. The CDR3 loop spans 15 amino acids. From germline, CDR1 is SEHNR and CDR2 FQNEAQ (reference sequence). For the CDR3, the DNA is TGTGCCAGCAGCTTGGCCGTGGGGACAGGCTACGAGCAGTACTTC. This sequence encodes CASSLAVGTGYEQYF.